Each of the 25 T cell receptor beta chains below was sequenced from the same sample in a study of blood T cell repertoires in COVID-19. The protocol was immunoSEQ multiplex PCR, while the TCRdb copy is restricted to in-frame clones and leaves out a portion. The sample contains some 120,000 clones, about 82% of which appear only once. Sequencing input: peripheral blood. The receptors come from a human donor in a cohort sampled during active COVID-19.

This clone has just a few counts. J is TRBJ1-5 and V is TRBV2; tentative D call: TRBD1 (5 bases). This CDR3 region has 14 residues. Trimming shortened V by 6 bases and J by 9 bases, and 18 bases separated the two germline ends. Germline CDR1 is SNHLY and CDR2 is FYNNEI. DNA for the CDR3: TGTGCCAGCAGAGACGACAGCGCGGTGTGGCCCCAGCATTTT. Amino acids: CASRDDSAVWPQHF.

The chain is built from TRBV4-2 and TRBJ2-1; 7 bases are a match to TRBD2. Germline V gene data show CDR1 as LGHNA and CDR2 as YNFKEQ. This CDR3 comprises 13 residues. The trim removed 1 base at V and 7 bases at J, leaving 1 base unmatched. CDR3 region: CASSQGEGNEQFF. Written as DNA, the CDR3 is TGTGCCAGCAGCCAAGGGGAGGGGAATGAGCAGTTCTTC.

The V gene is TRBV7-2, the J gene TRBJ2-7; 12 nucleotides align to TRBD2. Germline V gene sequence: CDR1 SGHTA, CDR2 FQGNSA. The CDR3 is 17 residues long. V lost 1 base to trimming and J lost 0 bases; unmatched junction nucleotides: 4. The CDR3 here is CASSLVGTSGYSYEQYF. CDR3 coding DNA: TGTGCCAGCAGCTTAGTCGGGACTAGCGGGTACTCCTACGAGCAGTACTTC.

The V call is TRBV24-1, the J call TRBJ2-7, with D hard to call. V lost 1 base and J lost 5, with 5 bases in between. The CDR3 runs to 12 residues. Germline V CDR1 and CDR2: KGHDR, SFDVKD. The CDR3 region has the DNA TGTGCCACCAGTGATTTCTCGGACGAGCAGTACTTC. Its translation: CATSDFSDEQYF.

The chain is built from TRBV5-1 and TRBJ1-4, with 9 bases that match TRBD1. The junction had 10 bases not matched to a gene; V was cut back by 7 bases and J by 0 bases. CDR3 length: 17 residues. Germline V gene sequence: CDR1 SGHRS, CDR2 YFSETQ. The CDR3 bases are TGCGCCAGCGCACGGGACAGGGCCTTTACAACTAATGAAAAACTGTTTTTT. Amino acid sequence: CASARDRAFTTNEKLFF.

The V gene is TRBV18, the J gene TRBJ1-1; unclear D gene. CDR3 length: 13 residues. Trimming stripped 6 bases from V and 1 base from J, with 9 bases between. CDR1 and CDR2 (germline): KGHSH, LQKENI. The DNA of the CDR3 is TGTGCCAGCTCGAGGGTTGCGAACACTGAAGCTTTCTTT. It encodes CASSRVANTEAFF.

CDR3 nucleotide sequence: TGCAGCGTTGGTACTAGCTCTAACACCGGGGAGCTGTTTTTT. It encodes CSVGTSSNTGELFF. The rearrangement links TRBV29-1 to TRBJ2-2; D possibly corresponds to TRBD2 (6 bases). V lost 4 bases and J 2 bases, leaving 11 bases between the germline ends. Germline CDR1 SQVTM, CDR2 ANQGSEA. This CDR3 region has 14 residues.

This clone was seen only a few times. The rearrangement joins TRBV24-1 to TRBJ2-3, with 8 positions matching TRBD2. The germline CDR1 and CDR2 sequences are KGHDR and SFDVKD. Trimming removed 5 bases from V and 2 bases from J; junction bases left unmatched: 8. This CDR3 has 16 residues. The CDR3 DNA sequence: TGTGCCACCAGTGTAAGAGTAGCGGGGCTCACAGATACGCAGTATTTT. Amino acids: CATSVRVAGLTDTQYF.

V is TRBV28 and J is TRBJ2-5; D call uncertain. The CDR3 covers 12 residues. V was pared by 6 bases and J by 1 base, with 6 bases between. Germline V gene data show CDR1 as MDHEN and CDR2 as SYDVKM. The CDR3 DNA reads TGTGCCAGCAGCCAATCCCAAGAGACCCAGTACTTC. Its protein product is CASSQSQETQYF. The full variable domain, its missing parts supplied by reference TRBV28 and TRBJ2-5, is DVKVTQSSRYLVKRTGEKVFLECVQDMDHENMFWYRQDPGLGLRLIYFSYDVKMKEKGDIPEGYSVSREKKERFSLILESASTNQTSMYLCASSQSQETQYFGPGTRLLVL.

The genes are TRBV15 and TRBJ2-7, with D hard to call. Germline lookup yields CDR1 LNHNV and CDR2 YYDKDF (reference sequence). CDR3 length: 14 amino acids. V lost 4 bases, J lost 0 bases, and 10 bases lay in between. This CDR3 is CATSTARSSYEQYF. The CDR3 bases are TGTGCCACCAGCACCGCCCGTAGCTCCTACGAGCAGTACTTC.

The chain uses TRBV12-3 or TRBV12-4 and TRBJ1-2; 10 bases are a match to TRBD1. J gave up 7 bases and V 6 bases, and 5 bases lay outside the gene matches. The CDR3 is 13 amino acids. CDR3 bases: TGTGCCAGCAGCCTTGGACAGGGGGGTGGCTACACCTTC. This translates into CASSLGQGGGYTF.

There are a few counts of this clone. CDR3 loop: CASSSTGSSYNSPLHF. The CDR3 DNA sequence: TGTGCCAGCAGCTCGACAGGGAGCTCCTATAATTCACCCCTCCACTTT. This sequence joins TRBV27 and TRBJ1-6; 7 nucleotides align to TRBD1. Per the germline V gene, CDR1 is MNHEY and CDR2 is SMNVEV (reference sequence). The CDR3 loop spans 16 amino acids. The V and J ends lost 6 bases and 0 bases, in that order; junction bases with no gene match: 5.

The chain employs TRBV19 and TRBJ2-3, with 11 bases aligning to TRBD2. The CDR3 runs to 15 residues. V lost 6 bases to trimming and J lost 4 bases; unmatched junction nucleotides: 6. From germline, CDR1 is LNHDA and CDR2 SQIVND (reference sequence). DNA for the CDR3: TGTGCCAGTAGATCCGGGACTAGCGGCGCAGATACGCAGTATTTT. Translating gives CASRSGTSGADTQYF.

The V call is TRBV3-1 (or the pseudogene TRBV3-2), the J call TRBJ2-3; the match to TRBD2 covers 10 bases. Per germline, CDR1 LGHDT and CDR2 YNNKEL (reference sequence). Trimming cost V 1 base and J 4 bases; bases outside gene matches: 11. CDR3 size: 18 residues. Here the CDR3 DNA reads TGTGCCAGCAGCCAAGTTGATAGCGGGAGGTTGGGGTCAGATACGCAGTATTTT. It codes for CASSQVDSGRLGSDTQYF.

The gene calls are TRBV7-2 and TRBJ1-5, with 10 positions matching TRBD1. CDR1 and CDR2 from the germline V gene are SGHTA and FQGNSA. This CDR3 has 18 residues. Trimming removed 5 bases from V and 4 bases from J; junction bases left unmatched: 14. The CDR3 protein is CASSKTGGSQMINQPQHF. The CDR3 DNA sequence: TGTGCCAGCAGCAAGACAGGGGGCTCCCAAATGATTAATCAGCCCCAGCATTTT. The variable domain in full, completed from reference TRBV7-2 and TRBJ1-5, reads GAGVSQSPSNKVTEKGKDVELRCDPISGHTALYWYRQSLGQGLEFLIYFQGNSAPDKSGLPSDRFSAERTGGSVSTLTIQRTQQEDSAVYLCASSKTGGSQMINQPQHFGDGTRLSIL.

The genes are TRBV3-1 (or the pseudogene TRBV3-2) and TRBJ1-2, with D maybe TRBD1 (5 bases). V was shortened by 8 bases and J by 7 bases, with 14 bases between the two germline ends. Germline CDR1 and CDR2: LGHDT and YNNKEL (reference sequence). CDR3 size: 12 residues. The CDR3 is CASQGVASGYTF. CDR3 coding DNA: TGTGCCAGCCAAGGGGTTGCGAGTGGCTACACCTTC.

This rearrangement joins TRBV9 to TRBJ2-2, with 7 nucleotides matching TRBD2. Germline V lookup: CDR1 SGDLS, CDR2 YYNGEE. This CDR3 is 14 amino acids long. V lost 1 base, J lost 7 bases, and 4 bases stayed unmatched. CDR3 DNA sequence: TGTGCCAGCAGCGTATGGGCGGGAGACGGGGAGCTGTTTTTT. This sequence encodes CASSVWAGDGELFF. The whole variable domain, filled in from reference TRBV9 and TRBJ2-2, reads DSGVTQTPKHLITATGQRVTLRCSPRSGDLSVYWYQQSLDQGLQFLIQYYNGEERAKGNILERFSAQQFPDLHSELNLSSLELGDSALYFCASSVWAGDGELFFGEGSRLTVL.

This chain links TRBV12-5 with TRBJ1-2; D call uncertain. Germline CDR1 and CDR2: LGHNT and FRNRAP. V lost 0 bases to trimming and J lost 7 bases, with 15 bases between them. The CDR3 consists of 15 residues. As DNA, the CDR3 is TGTGCTAGTGGTTTGGTAACCGTCCGGGAGGGTGGCTACACCTTC. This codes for CASGLVTVREGGYTF. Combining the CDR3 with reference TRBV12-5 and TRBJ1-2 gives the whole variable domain DARVTQTPRHKVTEMGQEVTMRCQPILGHNTVFWYRQTMMQGLELLAYFRNRAPLDDSGMPKDRFSAEMPDATLATLKIQPSEPRDSAVYFCASGLVTVREGGYTFGSGTRLTVV.

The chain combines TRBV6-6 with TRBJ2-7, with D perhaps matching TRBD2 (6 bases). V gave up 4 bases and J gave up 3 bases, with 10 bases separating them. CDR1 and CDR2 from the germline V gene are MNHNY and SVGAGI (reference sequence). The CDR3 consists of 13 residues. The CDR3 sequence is CASSFGLNYEQYF. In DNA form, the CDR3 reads TGTGCCAGCAGTTTCGGACTAAACTACGAGCAGTACTTC.

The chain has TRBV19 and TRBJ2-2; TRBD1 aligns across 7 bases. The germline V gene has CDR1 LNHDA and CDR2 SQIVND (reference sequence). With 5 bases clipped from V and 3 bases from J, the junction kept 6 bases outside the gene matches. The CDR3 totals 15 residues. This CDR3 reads CASSPRTGDTGELFF. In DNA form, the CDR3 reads TGTGCCAGTAGTCCCAGGACAGGAGACACCGGGGAGCTGTTTTTT.

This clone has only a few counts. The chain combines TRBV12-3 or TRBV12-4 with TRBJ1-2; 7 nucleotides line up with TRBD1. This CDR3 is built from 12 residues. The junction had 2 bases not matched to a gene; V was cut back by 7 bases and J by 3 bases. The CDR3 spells CASTQGDYGYTF. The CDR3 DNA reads TGTGCCAGCACCCAGGGGGACTATGGCTACACCTTC.

In nucleotides, the CDR3 is TGTGCCAGCTCACCCGGGACAGGGGGAAACACTGAAGCTTTCTTT. Translating it yields CASSPGTGGNTEAFF. This chain uses TRBV18 with TRBJ1-1; 11 nucleotides align to TRBD1. The CDR3 runs to 15 residues. Germline CDR1 and CDR2: KGHSH and LQKENI. J was trimmed by 2 bases and V by 3 bases; bases with no gene match: 2.

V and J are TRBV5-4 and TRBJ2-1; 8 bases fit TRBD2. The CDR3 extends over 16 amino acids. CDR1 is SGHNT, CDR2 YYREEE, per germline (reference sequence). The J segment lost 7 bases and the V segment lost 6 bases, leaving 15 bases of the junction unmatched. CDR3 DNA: TGTGCCAGCACCCCACAGAGGTCGACTAGCGAGAATGAGCAGTTCTTC. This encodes CASTPQRSTSENEQFF.

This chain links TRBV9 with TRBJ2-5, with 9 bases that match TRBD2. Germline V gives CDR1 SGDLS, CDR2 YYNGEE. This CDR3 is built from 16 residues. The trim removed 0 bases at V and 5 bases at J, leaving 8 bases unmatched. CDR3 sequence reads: CASSVDASGARETQYF. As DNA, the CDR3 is TGTGCCAGCAGCGTAGATGCTAGCGGGGCCCGGGAGACCCAGTACTTC. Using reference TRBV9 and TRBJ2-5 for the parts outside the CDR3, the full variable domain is DSGVTQTPKHLITATGQRVTLRCSPRSGDLSVYWYQQSLDQGLQFLIQYYNGEERAKGNILERFSAQQFPDLHSELNLSSLELGDSALYFCASSVDASGARETQYFGPGTRLLVL.

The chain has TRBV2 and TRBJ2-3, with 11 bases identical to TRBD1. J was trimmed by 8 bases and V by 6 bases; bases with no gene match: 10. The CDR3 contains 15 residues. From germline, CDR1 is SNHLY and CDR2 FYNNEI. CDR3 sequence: CASRHRDRGIATQYF. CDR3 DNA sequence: TGTGCCAGCAGGCACCGGGACAGGGGGATCGCTACGCAGTATTTT.